This TCR beta chain was obtained from a study of graft-versus-host responses after intestinal transplantation. Study background: Recipients underwent multivisceral, liver-intestinal, or isolated intestinal transplants. Recipients were all induced with anti-thymocyte globulin, then given tacrolimus and steroids for two to three years.

With respect to this clone: Antigen specificity is unknown.

The study's findings and limits: Recipient bone marrow held GvH clones, some seen earlier in ileum or blood. Early after transplant, HvG clones declined as circulating GvH clones peaked.

CDR3 length: 16 amino acids. Trimming left V 2 bases short and J 2 bases short, with 17 bases between. CDR1 is SGHKS and CDR2 is YYEKEE in the germline V gene (reference sequence). Measured with immunoSEQ multiplex PCR; TCRdb has only the in-frame clones, and not every one. The repertoire holds about 120,000 clones, with roughly 95% as singletons. The TCR comes from a human donor who received an intestinal transplant. Here the sequenced sample was unstimulated CD8+ T cells sorted from spleen or lymph node cells, taken before intestinal transplant. The chain is built from TRBV5-5 and TRBJ2-7; D gene uncertain. For the CDR3, the DNA is TGTGCCAGCAGCTTAGAGCGTCCAGCTAGACCCTACGAGCAGTACTTC. Translation gives CASSLERPARPYEQYF.